Listed here are 4 T cell receptor beta chains from one sample, sequenced in a study of CD8 T cells in ankylosing spondylitis. TCRdb itself ran the 5' RACE reads through MiXCR, one entry per CDR3 protein. The table includes some 37,000 distinct CDR3 sequences, approximately 10% detected once. Input material: synovial fluid, either unsorted or a sorted T cell fraction (not recorded which). These receptors were obtained from a male donor with ankylosing spondylitis.

This clonotype was seen at least ten times. The V and J genes are TRBV5-4 and TRBJ1-2, with D hard to call. This CDR3 is built from 14 residues. Germline loops: CDR1 SGHNT, CDR2 YYREEE (reference sequence). Trimming removed 2 bases from V and 5 bases from J, with 13 bases in between. The CDR3 nucleotides read TGTGCCAGCAGCTTTGGTGACGATGCTTATGGCTACACCTTC. This translates into CASSFGDDAYGYTF.

There are many counts of this clonotype. This chain connects TRBV6-5 to TRBJ1-2; D is uncertain. The CDR3 covers 16 residues. V was clipped by 2 bases and J by 3 bases, with 16 bases between them. Germline CDR1 MNHEY, CDR2 SVGAGI. CDR3 nucleotides: TGTGCCAGCAGTTACGGGGAAAGGTCTGTTGACTATGGCTACACCTTC. It encodes CASSYGERSVDYGYTF.

This clonotype was picked up many times. The chain links TRBV5-6 to TRBJ1-4; D remains ambiguous. Between the trimmed V and J ends, which lost 3 bases and 8 bases, there was a span of 17 bases. CDR3 length: 15 residues. The germline CDR1 and CDR2 sequences are SGHDT and YYEEEE. The CDR3 reads CASSSLGRAVEKLFF. CDR3 coding DNA: TGTGCCAGCAGCTCATTGGGGAGGGCTGTCGAAAAACTGTTTTTT.

This chain links TRBV5-6 with TRBJ2-7; a possible D gene is TRBD2 (5 bases). The germline V gene encodes CDR1 SGHDT and CDR2 YYEEEE. The CDR3 contains 13 residues. V lost 4 bases, J lost 3 bases, and 11 bases lay in between. The CDR3 loop reads CASSPGENYEQYF. DNA of the CDR3: TGTGCCAGCAGCCCCGGGGAGAACTACGAGCAGTACTTC.